This TCR beta chain came from a study of CD8 T cells in ankylosing spondylitis. Overall study findings and caveats: Disease-linked clones were reportedly significantly enriched in matched ankylosing spondylitis synovial fluid. Blood from ankylosing spondylitis patients appeared to carry a characteristic roughly 8-variant TCR beta motif. Reactive arthritis synovial fluid and blood were previously reported to contain some motif variants.

Scientists made TCR beta libraries using quantitative 5'-RACE with molecular barcodes. TCRdb itself ran the 5' RACE reads through MiXCR, one entry per CDR3 protein. The sample includes some 840,000 distinct CDR3 sequences, about an eighth of them seen just once. This clonotype came up many times. Its specificity is unknown. The junction and the germline gene differ at one end; a read error may be behind it. The TCR sequence derives from a male donor with ankylosing spondylitis. The sample taken for sequencing was blood, either unsorted or a sorted T cell fraction (not recorded which).

The CDR3 protein is CAISGQGLAGDIF. CDR3 DNA: TGTGCCATCAGTGGCCAGGGACTAGCGGGAGACATCTTC. The V call is TRBV10-3, the J call TRBJ2-1, with 14 bases fitting TRBD2. Germline CDR1 and CDR2: ENHRY and SYGVKD. There are 13 residues in the CDR3.